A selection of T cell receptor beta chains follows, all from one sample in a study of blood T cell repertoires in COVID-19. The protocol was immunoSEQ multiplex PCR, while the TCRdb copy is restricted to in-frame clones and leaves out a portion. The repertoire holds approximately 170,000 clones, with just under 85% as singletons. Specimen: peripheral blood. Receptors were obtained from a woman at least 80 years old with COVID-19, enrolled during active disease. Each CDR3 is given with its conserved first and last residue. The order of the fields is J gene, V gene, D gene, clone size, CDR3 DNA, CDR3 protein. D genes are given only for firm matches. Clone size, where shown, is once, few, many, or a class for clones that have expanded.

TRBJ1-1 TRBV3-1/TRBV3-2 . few TGTGCCAGCAGCCGGGGGGGCCCCACTGAAGCTTTCTTT CASSRGGPTEAFF
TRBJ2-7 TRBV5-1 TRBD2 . TGCGCCAGCAGCTGGGGTGGGCGGGAGGTACCCTACGAGCAGTACTTC CASSWGGREVPYEQYF
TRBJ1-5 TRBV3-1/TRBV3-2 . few TGTGCCAGCAGCCAAGGGCAGGGAACTAATCAGCCCCAGCATTTT CASSQGQGTNQPQHF
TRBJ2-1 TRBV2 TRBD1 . TGTGCCAGCAGGTACAGGGGTGAGGTCAATGAGCAGTTCTTC CASRYRGEVNEQFF
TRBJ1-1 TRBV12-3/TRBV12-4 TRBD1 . TGTGCCAGCAGTTCTCGACAGGGCAGTGAAGCTTTCTTT CASSSRQGSEAFF
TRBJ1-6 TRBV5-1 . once TGCGCCAGCAGCTTGAGCGGTTCACCCCTCCACTTT CASSLSGSPLHF
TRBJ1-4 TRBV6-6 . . TGTGCCAGCAGTAGATCCTCTAATGAAAAACTGTTTTTT CASSRSSNEKLFF
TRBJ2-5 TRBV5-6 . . TGTGCCAGCAGCTTGGCTTTAGGGGCCAGGGGTCCAGAGACCCAGTACTTC CASSLALGARGPETQYF
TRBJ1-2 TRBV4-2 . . TGTGCCAGCAGCCAAGAGGTAACAGTCTTTAACTATGGCTACACCTTC CASSQEVTVFNYGYTF
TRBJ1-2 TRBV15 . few TGTGCCACCAGCAACAATTTTTTTGGCTACACCTTC CATSNNFFGYTF
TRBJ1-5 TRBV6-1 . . TGTGCCAGCAGTGAGACAGGCAGAAATCAGCCCCAGCATTTT CASSETGRNQPQHF
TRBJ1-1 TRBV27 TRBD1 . TGTGCCAGCAGTCTATCCCCCGGGACAGCCACTGAAGCTTTCTTT CASSLSPGTATEAFF
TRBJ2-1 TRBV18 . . TGTGCCAGCTTACCGGGACAACTCGACAATGAGCAGTTCTTC CASLPGQLDNEQFF
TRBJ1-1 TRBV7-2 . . TGTGCCAGCAGCAAGCCCGGGAAGTCCGACACTGAAGCTTTCTTT CASSKPGKSDTEAFF
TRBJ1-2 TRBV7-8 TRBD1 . TGTGCCAGCAGCCCCCAAGGCACAGGGGATTTCGGCTACACCTTC CASSPQGTGDFGYTF
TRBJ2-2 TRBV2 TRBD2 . TGTGCCAGCAGTTCCACTAGCGGGGGGGTTGTCGGGGAGCTGTTTTTT CASSSTSGGVVGELFF
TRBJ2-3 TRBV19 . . TGTGCCAGTAGCCCGGGGGCAGGGGGTGTTAGAGATACGCAGTATTTT CASSPGAGGVRDTQYF
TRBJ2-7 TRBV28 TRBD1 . TGTGCCAGCAGTTCAATGGGGACAGGGGGCCACGAGCAGTACTTC CASSSMGTGGHEQYF
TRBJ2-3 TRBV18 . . TGTGCCAGCTCACGCGAGAGAGATACGCAGTATTTT CASSRERDTQYF
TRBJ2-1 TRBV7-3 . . TGTGCCAGCAGCTCCTTCAACGGCAATGAGCAGTTCTTC CASSSFNGNEQFF
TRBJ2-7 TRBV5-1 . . TGCGCCAGCAAGCTCAGCTGGACTCAAGCCTACGAGCAGTACTTC CASKLSWTQAYEQYF
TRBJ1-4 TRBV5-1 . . TGCGCCAGCAGCTTGGCCCCGGGAGAAGAAAAACTGTTTTTT CASSLAPGEEKLFF
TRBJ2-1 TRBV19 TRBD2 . TGTGCCAGTAGGTCCCGGGACTATTACAATGAGCAGTTCTTC CASRSRDYYNEQFF
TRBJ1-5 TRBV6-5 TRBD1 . TGTGCCAGCAGACGACAGGGAAATCAGCCCCAGCATTTT CASRRQGNQPQHF
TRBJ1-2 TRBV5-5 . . TGTGCCAGCAGCCCCACCCGGGGAAGCTATGGCTACACCTTC CASSPTRGSYGYTF
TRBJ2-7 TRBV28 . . TGTGCCAGCACCACAGGGGGGGACCCCTACGAGCAGTACTTC CASTTGGDPYEQYF
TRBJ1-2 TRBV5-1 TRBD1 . TGCGCCAGCAGCTTGGCCGGTTTAGGACAGGGGTTTGGTGGCTACACCTTC CASSLAGLGQGFGGYTF
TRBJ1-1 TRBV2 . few TGTGCCAGCAGCTCCGACAGTAATACTGAAGCTTTCTTT CASSSDSNTEAFF
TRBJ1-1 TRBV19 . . TGTGCCAGTAGTACACCAGCTGAAGCTTTCTTT CASSTPAEAFF
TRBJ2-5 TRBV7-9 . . TGTGCCAGCAGCTTGGATGGCGGGGAGACCCAGTACTTC CASSLDGGETQYF
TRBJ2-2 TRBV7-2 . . TGTGCCAGCAGCGTGGGACTTGGCGACACCGGGGAGCTGTTTTTT CASSVGLGDTGELFF
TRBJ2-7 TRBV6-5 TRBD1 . TGTGCCAGCAGCGGGGACAGCTACGAGCAGTACTTC CASSGDSYEQYF
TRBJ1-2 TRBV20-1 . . TGCAGTGCTAGGCGAGGTGGCGGCTACACCTTC CSARRGGGYTF
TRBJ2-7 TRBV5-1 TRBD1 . TGCGCCAGCAGCTCCGGACAGGATTTCGACGAGCAGTACTTC CASSSGQDFDEQYF
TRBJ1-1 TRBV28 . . TGTGCCATCTCGGACAGCCTGAACACTGAAGCTTTCTTT CAISDSLNTEAFF
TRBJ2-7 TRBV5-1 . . TGCGCCAGCAGCTTGGGAGCCTACGAGCAGTACTTC CASSLGAYEQYF
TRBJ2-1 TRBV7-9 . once TGTGCCAGCAGCACAACCCGGTGGAGTGGGGGCGATGAGCAGTTCTTC CASSTTRWSGGDEQFF
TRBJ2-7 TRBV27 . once TGTGCCAGCAGTTTTATCCAGGCGGGGTACGAGCAGTACTTC CASSFIQAGYEQYF
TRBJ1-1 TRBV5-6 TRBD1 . TGTGCCAGCAGCTTAGACAGGGGGTTAGGCACTGAAGCTTTCTTT CASSLDRGLGTEAFF
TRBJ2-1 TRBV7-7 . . TGTGCTAGCAGCTTATCAGTATACAATGAGCAGTTCTTC CASSLSVYNEQFF
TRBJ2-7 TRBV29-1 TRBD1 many TGCAGCGTCTCTAGGACAGGGAGAGGGGACGAGCAGTACTTC CSVSRTGRGDEQYF
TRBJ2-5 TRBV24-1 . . TGTGCCACCAGTGGGGGGGGACAGGAGTACTTC CATSGGGQEYF
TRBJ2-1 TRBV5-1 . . TGCGCCAGCAGCTCATTACCCGGGTCTTCCTACAATGAGCAGTTCTTC CASSSLPGSSYNEQFF
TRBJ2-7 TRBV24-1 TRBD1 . TGTGCCACCAGTGAATCTGGACAGGGTACCCACGAGCAGTACTTC CATSESGQGTHEQYF
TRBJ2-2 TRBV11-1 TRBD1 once TGTGCCAGCAGCCCGGGACAGGTGAACACCGGGGAGCTGTTTTTT CASSPGQVNTGELFF
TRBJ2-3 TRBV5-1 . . TGCGCCAGCAGCCAGGAATTAGCAGATACGCAGTATTTT CASSQELADTQYF
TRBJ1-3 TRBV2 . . TGTGCCAGCAGTGAAGATGCGGCTACTGGAAACACCATATATTTT CASSEDAATGNTIYF